The 22 T cell receptor beta chains reported below all come from one sample, sequenced in a study of T cell repertoires in cytomegalovirus infection. TCRdb re-called the reads through MiXCR, storing one row per CDR3 protein. The sample includes 150,000 to 190,000 distinct CDR3 sequences, 23% seen only once; the top ten take about 10%. Material: PBMCs. The receptors were sampled from a human donor in good health (CMV status not recorded). Some clones in this sample may be carry-over from other donors' samples.

This clonotype is a singleton in its sample. V gene TRBV19 combines with J gene TRBJ2-1; TRBD2 agrees at 10 bases. Germline lookup yields CDR1 LNHDA and CDR2 SQIVND (reference sequence). CDR3 length: 15 residues. The junction had 12 bases not matched to a gene; V was cut back by 8 bases and J by 8 bases. This CDR3 reads CASLSAGGGDYEQFF. Here the CDR3 DNA reads TGTGCCAGTCTTTCAGCGGGGGGGGGGGATTATGAGCAGTTCTTC.

The chain combines TRBV29-1 with TRBJ2-7, with 11 bases identical to TRBD2. The CDR3 length is 15 residues. The germline gives CDR1 SQVTM, CDR2 ANQGSEA. V lost 5 bases, J lost 3 bases, and 9 bases stayed unmatched. This CDR3 is CSVLKLAGVNYEQYF. Written as DNA, the CDR3 is TGCAGCGTTCTCAAACTAGCGGGAGTTAACTACGAGCAGTACTTC.

This clonotype appeared a few times. The gene calls are TRBV2 and TRBJ2-7; D is uncertain. This CDR3 region has 14 residues. V shed 2 bases and J shed 2 bases, with 10 bases lying between them. Per the germline V gene, CDR1 is SNHLY and CDR2 is FYNNEI. The CDR3 is CASSEFASTYEQYF. CDR3 coding DNA: TGTGCCAGCAGTGAATTTGCTTCTACCTACGAGCAGTACTTC. Based on the CDR3 plus reference TRBV2 and TRBJ2-7, the full variable domain is EPEVTQTPSHQVTQMGQEVILRCVPISNHLYFYWYRQILGQKVEFLVSFYNNEISEKSEIFDDQFSVERPDGSNFTLKIRSTKLEDSAMYFCASSEFASTYEQYFGPGTRLTVT.

This clonotype was detected a few times. This chain uses TRBV3-1 with TRBJ2-2; D remains unclear. CDR3 length: 13 amino acids. V was shortened by 3 bases and J by 5 bases, with 7 bases between the two germline ends. The V gene's germline CDR1 is LGHDT and CDR2 YNNKEL (reference sequence). The DNA for the CDR3 is TGTGCCAGCAGCCACCCTGCAACCGGGGAGCTGTTTTTT. It yields the protein CASSHPATGELFF.

This clonotype appeared many times. The chain is built from TRBV7-9 and TRBJ1-1; D possibly corresponds to TRBD1 (5 bases). The germline gives CDR1 SEHNR, CDR2 FQNEAQ (reference sequence). V lost 4 bases to trimming and J lost 3 bases, with 9 bases between them. CDR3 length: 13 residues. CDR3 region: CASSSDIDTEAFF. The CDR3 DNA reads TGTGCCAGCAGCTCGGACATCGACACTGAAGCTTTCTTT. Complete variable domain (other parts from reference TRBV7-9 and TRBJ1-1): DTGVSQNPRHKITKRGQNVTFRCDPISEHNRLYWYRQTLGQGPEFLTYFQNEAQLEKSRLLSDRFSAERPKGSFSTLEIQRTEQGDSAMYLCASSSDIDTEAFFGQGTRLTVV.

The V gene is TRBV7-2, the J gene TRBJ1-6; no reliable D call. This CDR3 region has 15 residues. V dropped 5 bases and J dropped 3 bases, with 11 bases sitting between them. Germline V lookup: CDR1 SGHTA, CDR2 FQGNSA. CDR3 sequence (DNA): TGTGCCAGCAGCGCCCCCCCCATCTATAATTCACCCCTCCACTTT. Its translation: CASSAPPIYNSPLHF.

The genes are TRBV5-3 and TRBJ2-5; no reliable D call. TRBV5-3 is placed among ORFs of uncertain function. V lost 8 bases, J lost 5 bases, and 25 bases lay in between. The CDR3 spans 16 residues. In nucleotides, the CDR3 is TGTGCCAGCAGCGTGCGAACTATGCCCCTGCGTGAGACCCAGTACTTC. Translated, it gives CASSVRTMPLRETQYF.

A few counts support this clonotype. This chain joins TRBV28 and TRBJ2-7; D unresolved. The V and J ends lost 5 bases and 3 bases respectively, with 5 bases between them. Germline V lookup: CDR1 MDHEN, CDR2 SYDVKM. The CDR3 covers 11 residues. The CDR3 bases are TGTGCCAGCAGTCTACGCTACGAGCAGTACTTC. Residues: CASSLRYEQYF.

This clonotype was observed many times. V gene TRBV7-2 combines with J gene TRBJ2-4, with 13 positions matching TRBD2. Germline V gives CDR1 SGHTA, CDR2 FQGNSA. Trimming took 5 bases from V and 4 from J; bases not matched to a gene: 5. The CDR3 covers 16 residues. The CDR3 DNA sequence: TGTGCCAGCAGCCAGACTAGCGGGGGGACAAAAAACATTCAGTACTTC. Translated, it gives CASSQTSGGTKNIQYF.

The chain recombines TRBV5-1 with TRBJ2-7; 9 positions agree with TRBD1. CDR1 is SGHRS, CDR2 YFSETQ, per germline. The V gene end was trimmed by 3 bases and the J gene end by 2 bases; junction bases not matched to a gene: 3. The CDR3 runs to 14 residues. CDR3 nucleotides: TGCGCCAGCAGCTGGACAGGGGACCCCTACGAGCAGTACTTC. It codes for CASSWTGDPYEQYF.

The rearrangement uses TRBV29-1 and TRBJ2-2; D gene uncertain. Germline loops: CDR1 SQVTM, CDR2 ANQGSEA. V lost 4 bases, J lost 7 bases, and 7 bases lay in between. The CDR3 runs to 11 residues. Here the CDR3 reads CSVAGGGELFF. CDR3 nucleotide sequence: TGCAGCGTTGCGGGCGGCGGGGAGCTGTTTTTT.

On this clonotype: One junction end does not reproduce the germline sequence, and a read error may be involved. This rearrangement joins TRBV11-2 to TRBJ2-2; 11 bases agree with TRBD2. The CDR3 contains 16 residues. CDR1 and CDR2 from the germline V gene are SGHAT and FQNNGV. CDR3 residues: CDSSDLAGGTTGELFF. In DNA form, the CDR3 reads TGTGACAGCAGTGACCTAGCGGGAGGCACCACCGGGGAGCTGTTTTTT. The complete variable domain, with remaining parts taken from reference TRBV11-2 and TRBJ2-2, reads EAGVAQSPRYKIIEKRQSVAFWCNPISGHATLYWYQQILGQGPKLLIQFQNNGVVDDSQLPKDRFSAERLKGVDSTLKIQPAKLEDSAVYLCDSSDLAGGTTGELFFGEGSRLTVL.

This clonotype was counted ten times or more. The genes are TRBV7-2 and TRBJ1-5; D uncertain. The CDR3 sequence is 15 residues long. V was shortened by 1 base and J by 9 bases, with 16 bases between the two germline ends. Per germline, CDR1 SGHTA and CDR2 FQGNSA. As DNA, the CDR3 is TGTGCCAGCAGCTTAGATAGTAGGGAAGGGAGGCCCCAGCATTTT. Encoded protein: CASSLDSREGRPQHF.

This clonotype was counted ten times or more. This chain links TRBV20-1 with TRBJ2-4, with unresolved D. Trimming took 3 bases from V and 0 from J, leaving 12 bases between them. Germline lookup yields CDR1 DFQATT and CDR2 SNEGSKA (reference sequence). The CDR3 has 15 residues. CDR3 region: CSASIPGIAKNIQYF. DNA for the CDR3: TGCAGTGCTAGTATCCCGGGCATAGCCAAAAACATTCAGTACTTC.

This clonotype was observed a few times. The CDR3 DNA is TGTGCCAGCAACCCCGGGACAGGCACCGGGGAGCTGTTTTTT. Encoded protein: CASNPGTGTGELFF. V and J are TRBV12-3 or TRBV12-4 and TRBJ2-2; TRBD1 agrees at 8 bases. J was trimmed by 4 bases and V by 7 bases; bases with no gene match: 5. The length of the CDR3 is 14 residues.

In regard to this clonotype: At one of its ends the junction is not consistent with the germline gene, which may arise from a read error. This chain connects TRBV28 to TRBJ1-2; TRBD1 matches at 8 bases. This CDR3 is 14 amino acids long. Looked up from germline, CDR1 is MDHEN and CDR2 is SYDVKM. The DNA of the CDR3 is TGTGCCAACAGTTTAGGAGGGACAGGCTATGGCTACACCTTC. It codes for CANSLGGTGYGYTF.

The chain carries TRBV12-3 or TRBV12-4 and TRBJ1-2, with 7 bases identical to TRBD1. This CDR3 has 13 amino acids. The V gene end was trimmed by 3 bases and the J gene end by 7 bases; junction bases not matched to a gene: 5. DNA of the CDR3: TGTGCCAGCAGTTTTGGCAGGGGGGGTGGCTACACCTTC. Amino acids: CASSFGRGGGYTF.

The table lists this clonotype with a few counts. The chain uses TRBV10-3 and TRBJ2-7, with TRBD2 matching 9 bases. CDR1 ENHRY and CDR2 SYGVKD come from the germline V gene. This CDR3 is 15 amino acids long. Trimming cost V 2 bases and J 6 bases; bases outside gene matches: 8. CDR3 loop: CAISELAGTPGEQYF. The CDR3, as DNA: TGTGCCATCAGTGAGCTAGCGGGGACCCCTGGCGAGCAGTACTTC.

The gene calls are TRBV6-1 and TRBJ1-1; maybe TRBD1 (6 bases). V was clipped by 8 bases and J by 0 bases, with 13 bases between them. The germline V gene encodes CDR1 MNHNS and CDR2 SASEGT. The CDR3 extends over 14 amino acids. CDR3 sequence: CASRDTIMNTEAFF. CDR3 nucleotide sequence: TGTGCCAGCCGGGACACCATAATGAACACTGAAGCTTTCTTT.

This clonotype showed up many times. J is TRBJ2-1 and V is TRBV7-3; 11 nucleotides agree with TRBD2. J was trimmed by 0 bases and V by 5 bases; bases with no gene match: 6. The CDR3 contains 17 residues. CDR1 is SGHTA, CDR2 FQGTGA, per germline. The CDR3 bases are TGTGCCAGCAGCGTCGGGACTAGCGGCCGCTCCTACAATGAGCAGTTCTTC. Encoded protein: CASSVGTSGRSYNEQFF. The variable domain in full, with the rest retrieved from reference TRBV7-3 and TRBJ2-1, is GAGVSQTPSNKVTEKGKYVELRCDPISGHTALYWYRQSLGQGPEFLIYFQGTGAADDSGLPNDRFFAVRPEGSVSTLKIQRTERGDSAVYLCASSVGTSGRSYNEQFFGPGTRLTVL.

The CDR3 DNA sequence: TGTGCCAGCAGCTTAAGGCCGGGGATAAACACCGGGGAGCTGTTTTTT. Translating gives CASSLRPGINTGELFF. The gene calls are TRBV7-9 and TRBJ2-2; D is perhaps TRBD2 (5 bases). V lost 2 bases, J lost 2 bases, and 12 bases lay in between. Germline loops: CDR1 SEHNR, CDR2 FQNEAQ (reference sequence). The CDR3 has 16 residues. Full variable domain (rest looked up from reference TRBV7-9 and TRBJ2-2): DTGVSQNPRHKITKRGQNVTFRCDPISEHNRLYWYRQTLGQGPEFLTYFQNEAQLEKSRLLSDRFSAERPKGSFSTLEIQRTEQGDSAMYLCASSLRPGINTGELFFGEGSRLTVL.

The rearrangement joins TRBV25-1 to TRBJ1-1, with D possibly TRBD1 on 5 matching bases. Germline CDR1 and CDR2: MGHDK and SYGVNS. The CDR3 contains 16 residues. Deletions cut 3 bases from V and 0 bases from J, with 14 bases between. CDR3 amino acids: CASSEGQGGMNTEAFF. In DNA form, the CDR3 reads TGTGCCAGCAGTGAGGGTCAGGGAGGCATGAACACTGAAGCTTTCTTT.